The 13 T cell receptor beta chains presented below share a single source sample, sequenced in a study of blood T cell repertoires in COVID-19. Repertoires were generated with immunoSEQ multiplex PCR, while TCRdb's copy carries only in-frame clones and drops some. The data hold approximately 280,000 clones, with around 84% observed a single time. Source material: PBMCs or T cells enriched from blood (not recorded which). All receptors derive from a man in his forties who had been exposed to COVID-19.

CDR3 protein: CASSLSRLAGGDEQFF. In DNA, the CDR3 is TGTGCCAGCAGCTTATCCCGTCTAGCGGGAGGGGATGAGCAGTTCTTC. The chain joins TRBV7-8 to TRBJ2-1, with 12 bases identical to TRBD2. Germline V gene lookup returns CDR1 SGHVS and CDR2 FQNEAQ. This CDR3 has 16 amino acids. After removal of 2 bases from V and 8 bases from J, the junction contained 7 bases not matched to a gene. Drawing the rest from reference TRBV7-8 and TRBJ2-1, the complete variable domain is GAGVSQSPRYKVAKRGQDVALRCDPISGHVSLFWYQQALGQGPEFLTYFQNEAQLDKSGLPSDRFFAERPEGSVSTLKIQRTQQEDSAVYLCASSLSRLAGGDEQFFGPGTRLTVL.

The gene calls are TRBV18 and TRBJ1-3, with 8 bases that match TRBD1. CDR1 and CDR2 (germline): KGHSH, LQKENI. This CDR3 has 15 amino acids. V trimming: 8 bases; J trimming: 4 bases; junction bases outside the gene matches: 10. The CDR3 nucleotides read TGTGCCAGCGCGAGACAGGGGAGGTCAGGAAACACCATATATTTT. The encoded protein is CASARQGRSGNTIYF.

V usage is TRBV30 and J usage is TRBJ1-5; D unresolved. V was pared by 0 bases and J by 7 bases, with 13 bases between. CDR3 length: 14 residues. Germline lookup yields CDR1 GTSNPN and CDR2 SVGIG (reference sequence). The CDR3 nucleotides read TGTGCCTGGAGTGTAACGCAAGGTAGCCAGCCCCAGCATTTT. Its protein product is CAWSVTQGSQPQHF. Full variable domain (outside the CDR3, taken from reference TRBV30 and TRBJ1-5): SQTIHQWPATLVQPVGSPLSLECTVEGTSNPNLYWYRQAAGRGLQLLFYSVGIGQISSEVPQNLSASRPQDRQFILSSKKLLLSDSGFYLCAWSVTQGSQPQHFGDGTRLSIL.

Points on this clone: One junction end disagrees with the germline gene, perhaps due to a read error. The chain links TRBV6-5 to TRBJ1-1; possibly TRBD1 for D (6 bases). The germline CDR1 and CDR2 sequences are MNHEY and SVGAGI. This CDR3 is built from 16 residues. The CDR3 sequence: CASRYWNRAEDTEAFF. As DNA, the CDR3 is TGTGCCAGCAGATACTGGAACAGGGCCGAGGACACTGAAGCTTTCTTT.

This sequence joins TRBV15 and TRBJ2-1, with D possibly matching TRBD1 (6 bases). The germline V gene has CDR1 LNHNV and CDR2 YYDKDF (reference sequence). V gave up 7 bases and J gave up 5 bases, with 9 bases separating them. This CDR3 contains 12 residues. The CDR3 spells CATTEGDNEQFF. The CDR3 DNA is TGTGCCACCACTGAGGGGGACAATGAGCAGTTCTTC.

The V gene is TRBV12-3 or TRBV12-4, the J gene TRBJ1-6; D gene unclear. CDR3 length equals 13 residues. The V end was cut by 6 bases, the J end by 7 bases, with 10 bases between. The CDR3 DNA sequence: TGTGCCAGCAGCCCGGGAGAGAATTCACCCCTCCACTTT. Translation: CASSPGENSPLHF.

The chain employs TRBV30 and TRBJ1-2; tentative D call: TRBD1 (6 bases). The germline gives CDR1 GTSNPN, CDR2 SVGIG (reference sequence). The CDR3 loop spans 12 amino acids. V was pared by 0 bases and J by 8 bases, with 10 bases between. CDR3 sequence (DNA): TGTGCCTGGAGTGTGGGGGCGCGGGGCTACACCTTC. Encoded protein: CAWSVGARGYTF.

CDR3 coding DNA: TGTGCCAGTAGGGCTACAGGGGGCGCAGGGCAGCCCCAGCATTTT. It is translated as CASRATGGAGQPQHF. The genes are TRBV19 and TRBJ1-5, with TRBD1 identical over 9 bases. V shed 6 bases, J shed 7 bases, and the junction held 10 bases outside the gene matches. The CDR3 consists of 15 residues. The germline V gene has CDR1 LNHDA and CDR2 SQIVND (reference sequence).

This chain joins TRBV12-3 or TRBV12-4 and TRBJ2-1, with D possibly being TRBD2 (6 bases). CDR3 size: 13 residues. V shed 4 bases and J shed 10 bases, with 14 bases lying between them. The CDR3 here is CASSSLEAGEQFF. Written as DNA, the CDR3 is TGTGCCAGCAGTTCCTTGGAGGCGGGGGAGCAGTTCTTC.

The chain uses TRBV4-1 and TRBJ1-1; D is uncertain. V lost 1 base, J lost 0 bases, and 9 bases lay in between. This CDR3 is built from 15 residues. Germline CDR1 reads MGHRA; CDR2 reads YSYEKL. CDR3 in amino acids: CASSQVHSLNTEAFF. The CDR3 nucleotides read TGCGCCAGCAGCCAAGTCCACAGCCTGAACACTGAAGCTTTCTTT.

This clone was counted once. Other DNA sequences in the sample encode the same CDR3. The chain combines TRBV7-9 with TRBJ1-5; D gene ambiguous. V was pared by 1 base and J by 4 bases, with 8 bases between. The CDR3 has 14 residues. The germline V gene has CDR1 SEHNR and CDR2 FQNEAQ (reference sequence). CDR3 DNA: TGTGCCAGCAGCTTAGGGAGCGGGAATCAGCCCCAGCATTTT. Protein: CASSLGSGNQPQHF.

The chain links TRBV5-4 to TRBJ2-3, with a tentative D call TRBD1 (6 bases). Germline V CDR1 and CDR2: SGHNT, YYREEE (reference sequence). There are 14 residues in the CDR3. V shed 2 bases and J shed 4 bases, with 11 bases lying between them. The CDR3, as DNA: TGTGCCAGCAGCTTTCCGCAGGGGCCAGATACGCAGTATTTT. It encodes CASSFPQGPDTQYF. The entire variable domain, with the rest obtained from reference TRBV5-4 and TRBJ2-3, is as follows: ETGVTQSPTHLIKTRGQQVTLRCSSQSGHNTVSWYQQALGQGPQFIFQYYREEENGRGNFPPRFSGLQFPNYSSELNVNALELDDSALYLCASSFPQGPDTQYFGPGTRLTVL.

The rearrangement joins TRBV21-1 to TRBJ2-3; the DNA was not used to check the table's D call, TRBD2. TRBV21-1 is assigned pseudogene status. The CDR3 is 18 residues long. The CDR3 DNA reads TGTGCCAGCAGCAAAAAGAGTTTTCTCCGGAGGTTCATTGATACGCAGTATTTT. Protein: CASSKKSFLRRFIDTQYF.